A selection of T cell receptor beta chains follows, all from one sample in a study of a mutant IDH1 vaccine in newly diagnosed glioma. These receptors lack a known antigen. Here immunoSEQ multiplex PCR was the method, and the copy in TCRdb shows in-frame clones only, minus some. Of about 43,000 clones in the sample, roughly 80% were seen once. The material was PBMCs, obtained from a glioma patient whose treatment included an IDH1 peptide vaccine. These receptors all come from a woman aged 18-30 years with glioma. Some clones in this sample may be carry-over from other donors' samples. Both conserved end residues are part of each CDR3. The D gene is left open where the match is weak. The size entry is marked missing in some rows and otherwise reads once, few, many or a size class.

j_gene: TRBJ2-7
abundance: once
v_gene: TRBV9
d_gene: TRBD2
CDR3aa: CASSVAGGIYEQYF
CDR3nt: TGTGCCAGCAGCGTTGCGGGGGGGATCTACGAGCAGTACTTC

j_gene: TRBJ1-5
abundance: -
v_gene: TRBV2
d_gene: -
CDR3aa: CASTLADQPQHF
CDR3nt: TGTGCCAGTACGCTGGCAGACCAGCCCCAGCATTTT

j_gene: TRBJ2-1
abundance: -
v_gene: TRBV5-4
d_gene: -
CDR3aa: CASSLLTDSDQFF
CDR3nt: TGTGCCAGCAGCTTGTTAACCGATAGTGATCAGTTCTTC

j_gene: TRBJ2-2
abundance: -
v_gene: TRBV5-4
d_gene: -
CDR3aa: CASSLALAIGRTGELFF
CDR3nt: TGTGCCAGCAGCTTGGCCCTGGCCATAGGTAGAACCGGGGAGCTGTTTTTT

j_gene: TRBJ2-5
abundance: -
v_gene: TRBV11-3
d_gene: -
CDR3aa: CASSSALDSGSSQYF
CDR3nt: TGTGCCAGCAGCTCCGCCCTGGATAGCGGAAGTAGCCAGTACTTC

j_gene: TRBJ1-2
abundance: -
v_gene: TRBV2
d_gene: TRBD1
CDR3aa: CASREQRTGGYTF
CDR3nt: TGTGCCAGCAGGGAACAAAGGACAGGAGGCTACACCTTC

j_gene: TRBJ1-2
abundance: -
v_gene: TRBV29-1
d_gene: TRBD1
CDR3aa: CSVVDRGQGYTF
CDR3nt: TGCAGCGTTGTTGACAGGGGGCAGGGCTACACCTTC

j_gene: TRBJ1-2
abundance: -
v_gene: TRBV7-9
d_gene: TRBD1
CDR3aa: CASSLEGQGNYGYTF
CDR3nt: TGTGCCAGCAGCTTAGAGGGACAGGGGAACTATGGCTACACCTTC

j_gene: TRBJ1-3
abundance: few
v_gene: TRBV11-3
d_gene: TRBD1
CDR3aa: CASSLRGQGASSGNTIYF
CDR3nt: TGTGCCAGCAGCTTACGTGGACAGGGCGCGAGCTCTGGAAACACCATATATTTT

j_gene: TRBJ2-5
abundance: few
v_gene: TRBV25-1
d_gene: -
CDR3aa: CASSARGPETQYF
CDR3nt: TGTGCCAGCAGTGCTCGCGGCCCTGAGACCCAGTACTTC